Presented here are 6 T cell receptor beta chains from one specimen sequenced in a study of control samples from healthy donors and cancer patients (dated by TCRdb to the early 2020s). Library prep was done by the immunoSEQ multiplex PCR assay. Here the immuneACCESS table is served through TCRdb, limited to in-frame sequences with V and J called. Missing clones are a known gap in these copies; in checked studies unresolved V genes cover under half, and the rest lacks a known reason. The sample table lists around 31,000 clones, roughly 94% of them with a count of one. More than 6.5% of the sample belongs to the ten largest clones. Sequenced: blood. The receptors originated from a man between 60 and 75 years old in good health.

This rearrangement joins TRBV3-1 (or the pseudogene TRBV3-2) to TRBJ1-2; TRBD1 matches 7 bases. CDR3 size: 14 residues. CDR1 and CDR2 (germline): LGHDT, YNNKEL (reference sequence). The V segment lost 2 bases and the J segment 7 bases; nucleotides outside the gene matches: 7. Here the CDR3 DNA reads TGTGCCAGCAGCCAATTCAACAGGGGAAGTGGCTACACCTTC. This codes for CASSQFNRGSGYTF.

The chain joins TRBV28 to TRBJ1-2; D may be TRBD1 (6 bases). CDR1 is MDHEN, CDR2 SYDVKM, per germline. The CDR3 sequence is 15 residues long. V was clipped by 4 bases and J by 4 bases, with 16 bases between them. CDR3 residues: CASSSGAGQFYGYTF. The CDR3 nucleotides are TGTGCCAGCAGTTCAGGGGCCGGACAATTCTATGGCTACACCTTC.

This clone has just a few counts. The chain combines TRBV5-5 with TRBJ2-2; D is ambiguous. Germline CDR1 is SGHKS and CDR2 is YYEKEE (reference sequence). CDR3 size: 15 residues. Trimming pared 2 bases from V and 1 base from J, leaving 9 bases between. CDR3 in DNA: TGTGCCAGCAGCTTAGGGTGGCAGAACACCGGGGAGCTGTTTTTT. Translating gives CASSLGWQNTGELFF.

The chain combines TRBV6-2 or TRBV6-3 with TRBJ2-7; TRBD2 agrees at 8 bases. The CDR3 has 15 amino acids. The V gene's germline CDR1 is MNHEY and CDR2 SVGEGT. V trimming: 5 bases; J trimming: 3 bases; junction bases outside the gene matches: 9. The CDR3 bases are TGTGCCAGCAGTGACGGGGGGGGCGGAAGCTACGAGCAGTACTTC. It yields the protein CASSDGGGGSYEQYF.

The V gene is TRBV27, the J gene TRBJ2-3, with 9 bases matching TRBD2. V trimming: 2 bases; J trimming: 5 bases; junction bases outside the gene matches: 20. Germline loops: CDR1 MNHEY, CDR2 SMNVEV (reference sequence). This CDR3 is built from 20 residues. This chain's CDR3 is CASSLNPPSWASGKRDTQYF. The CDR3 bases are TGTGCCAGCAGTTTAAACCCCCCCAGTTGGGCTAGCGGGAAGCGAGATACGCAGTATTTT.

The genes are TRBV7-2 and TRBJ1-6; D gene unclear. The germline gives CDR1 SGHTA, CDR2 FQGNSA. CDR3 length: 14 amino acids. Trimming cost V 5 bases and J 5 bases, with 10 bases left between them. The CDR3 sequence: CASSPPRDNSPLHF. CDR3 sequence (DNA): TGTGCCAGCAGCCCCCCCCGGGATAATTCACCCCTCCACTTT.